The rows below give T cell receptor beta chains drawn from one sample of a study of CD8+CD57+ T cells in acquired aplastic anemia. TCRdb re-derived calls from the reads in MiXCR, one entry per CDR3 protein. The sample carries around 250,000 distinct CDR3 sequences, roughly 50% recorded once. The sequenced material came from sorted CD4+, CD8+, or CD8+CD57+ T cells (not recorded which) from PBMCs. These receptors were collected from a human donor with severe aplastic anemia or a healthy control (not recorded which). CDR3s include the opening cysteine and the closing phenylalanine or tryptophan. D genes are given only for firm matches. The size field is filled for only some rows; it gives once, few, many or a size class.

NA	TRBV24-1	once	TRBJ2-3	CATSARNSPTDTQYF	TGTGCCACCAGTGCTCGGAATAGCCCCACAGATACGCAGTATTTT
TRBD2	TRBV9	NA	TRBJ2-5	CASSPRTSGWETQYF	TGTGCCAGCAGCCCTAGGACTAGCGGCTGGGAGACCCAGTACTTC
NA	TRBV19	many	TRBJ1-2	CASKPGKNYGYTF	TGTGCCAGTAAACCGGGGAAAAACTATGGCTACACCTTC
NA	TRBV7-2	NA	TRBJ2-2	CASSLGQGELFF	TGTGCCAGCAGCTTAGGACAGGGGGAGCTGTTTTTT
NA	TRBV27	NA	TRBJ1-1	CASSFLGPTGTMYTEAFF	TGTGCCAGCAGTTTCTTAGGGCCGACGGGAACTATGTACACTGAAGCTTTCTTT
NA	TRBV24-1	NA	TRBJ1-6	CASGHSPLHF	TGTGCCTCGGGCCATTCACCCCTCCACTTT
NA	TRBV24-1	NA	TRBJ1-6	CATRQDGGSLHF	TGTGCCACCAGGCAGGACGGGGGGTCCCTCCACTTT
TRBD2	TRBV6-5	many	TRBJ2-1	CASTPTSGARQFF	TGTGCCAGCACCCCTACTAGCGGGGCCCGCCAGTTCTTC
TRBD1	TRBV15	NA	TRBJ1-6	CATSIGQGPGNSPLHF	TGTGCCACCAGCATCGGACAGGGTCCTGGAAATTCACCCCTCCACTTT
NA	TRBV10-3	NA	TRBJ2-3	CASLGRYTDTQYF	TGTGCCAGTCTGGGACGGTACACAGATACGCAGTATTTT
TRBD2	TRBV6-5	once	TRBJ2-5	CASSYSGLAGSRETQYF	TGTGCCAGCAGTTACTCGGGACTAGCGGGATCGCGGGAGACCCAGTACTTC
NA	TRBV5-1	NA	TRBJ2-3	CASSWRDSTDTQYF	TGCGCCAGCAGCTGGAGGGACTCCACAGATACGCAGTATTTT
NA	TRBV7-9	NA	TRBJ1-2	CASSLASPEGGYTF	TGTGCCAGCAGCTTAGCTAGTCCCGAGGGCGGCTACACCTTC
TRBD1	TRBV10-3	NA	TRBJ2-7	CAISGGTDPYEQYF	TGTGCCATCAGTGGTGGGACAGACCCCTACGAGCAGTACTTC
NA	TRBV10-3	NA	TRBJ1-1	CAISESLGLEAFF	TGTGCCATCAGTGAGTCGTTGGGGCTTGAAGCTTTCTTT
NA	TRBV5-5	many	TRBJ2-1	CASSFLVNEQFF	TGTGCCAGCAGCTTCTTAGTGAATGAGCAGTTCTTC
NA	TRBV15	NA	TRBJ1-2	CATSRWDMVGGYTF	TGTGCCACCAGCAGATGGGACATGGTCGGAGGCTACACCTTC
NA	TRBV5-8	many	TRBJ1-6	CASSFMNSPLHF	TGTGCCAGCAGCTTCATGAATTCACCCCTCCACTTT
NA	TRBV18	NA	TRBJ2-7	CASSPDRAYEQYF	TGTGCCAGCTCACCAGACCGAGCCTACGAGCAGTACTTC
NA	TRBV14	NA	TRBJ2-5	CASSRLVGRETQYF	TGTGCCAGCAGTCGACTAGTGGGTCGGGAGACCCAGTACTTC
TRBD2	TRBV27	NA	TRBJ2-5	CASSMLAGVETQYF	TGTGCCAGCAGTATGCTAGCGGGGGTAGAGACCCAGTACTTC
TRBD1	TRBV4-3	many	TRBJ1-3	CASSRDRAGNTIYF	TGCGCCAGCAGCCGAGACAGGGCTGGAAACACCATATATTTT
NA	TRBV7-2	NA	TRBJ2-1	CASSLVVGFNEQFF	TGTGCCAGCAGCTTAGTGGTTGGATTTAATGAGCAGTTCTTC
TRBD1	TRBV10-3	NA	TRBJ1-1	CAISRQGVGTEAFF	TGTGCCATCAGTCGACAGGGAGTGGGTACTGAAGCTTTCTTT
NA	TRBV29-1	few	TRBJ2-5	CSVAGLNQETQYF	TGCAGCGTTGCAGGACTAAACCAAGAGACCCAGTACTTC
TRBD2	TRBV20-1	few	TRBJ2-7	CSARIAGGPGEQYF	TGCAGTGCTAGAATAGCGGGAGGGCCGGGCGAGCAGTACTTC
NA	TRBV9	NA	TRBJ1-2	CASSVAGGESGYTF	TGTGCCAGCAGCGTAGCCGGGGGGGAGAGCGGCTACACCTTC
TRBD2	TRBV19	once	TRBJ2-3	CASFSAGGPTDTQYF	TGTGCCAGCTTTTCAGCGGGAGGGCCCACAGATACGCAGTATTTT
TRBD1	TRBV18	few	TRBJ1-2	CASSPLGQGGRYGYTF	TGTGCCAGCTCACCACTAGGACAGGGCGGGCGATATGGCTACACCTTC
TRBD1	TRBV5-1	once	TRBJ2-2	CASSYGQGTGELFF	TGCGCCAGCAGCTACGGACAGGGTACCGGGGAGCTGTTTTTT
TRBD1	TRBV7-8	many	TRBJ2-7	CASSFGTGTYEQYF	TGTGCCAGCAGCTTCGGGACAGGGACCTACGAGCAGTACTTC
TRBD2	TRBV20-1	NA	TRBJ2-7	CSASSGRFDEQYF	TGCAGTGCTAGTAGCGGGAGGTTCGACGAGCAGTACTTC
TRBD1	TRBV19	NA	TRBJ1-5	CASSLLLGTGGDQPQHF	TGTGCCAGTAGTTTACTCCTCGGGACAGGGGGCGATCAGCCCCAGCATTTT
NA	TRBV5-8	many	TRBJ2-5	CASSRKIQGLRTQYF	TGTGCCAGCAGCCGAAAAATTCAGGGACTCAGGACCCAGTACTTC
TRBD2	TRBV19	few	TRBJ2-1	CASSPRSSGGPDDEQFF	TGTGCCAGTAGCCCGCGCAGTTCGGGGGGGCCAGACGATGAGCAGTTCTTC
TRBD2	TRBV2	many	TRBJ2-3	CASDTSGVTDTQYF	TGTGCCAGCGACACTAGCGGGGTTACAGATACGCAGTATTTT
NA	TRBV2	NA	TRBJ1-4	CASSVGQLGGSGGLF	TGTGCCAGCAGCGTCGGACAGCTCGGGGGGTCCGGGGGCCTGTTT
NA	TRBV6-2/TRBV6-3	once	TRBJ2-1	CASSRDQANGNEQFF	TGTGCCAGCAGCCGCGATCAAGCGAATGGGAATGAGCAGTTCTTC